The entry below describes one T cell receptor (beta chain). This sample is part of a study of blood T cell repertoires in COVID-19. Turning to the study itself: The cDNA or gDNA used as material had been derived from T cells, B-cell-depleted T cells, or PBMCs.

CDR3 length: 19 amino acids. V was clipped by 0 bases and J by 8 bases; unmatched bases: 19. Germline CDR1 reads MNHEY; CDR2 reads SVGEGT. The protocol was immunoSEQ multiplex PCR, while the TCRdb copy is restricted to in-frame clones and leaves out a portion. The table lists 150,000 to 200,000 clones, more than 75% of them singletons. The chain is built from TRBV6-2 or TRBV6-3 and TRBJ2-3, with 8 bases matching TRBD1. This receptor was identified in a man aged 35-49 years with acute or convalescent COVID-19. The sample consisted of peripheral blood. DNA of the CDR3: TGTGCCAGCAGTTACTCGATAAGTGGCCATGGACAGGGTCAAGGTACGCAGTATTTT. Translation: CASSYSISGHGQGQGTQYF.